Given below is one T cell receptor (beta chain) in context. These data belong to a study of blood T cell repertoires in COVID-19. Study in general: Samples of COVID-19 (acute and convalescent) were obtained from the United States, Italy and Spain.

Original handling: It was from reference gene primer amplification that nucleated cell counts were estimated. Sequencing was performed with immunoSEQ multiplex PCR; in TCRdb, only in-frame clones are kept and a portion is missing. That table supplies the V and J calls and clone size; D and trimming were determined from the DNA. The sample lists about 140,000 clones; 84% were seen once. V lost 5 bases and J lost 4, with 15 bases in between. The CDR3 totals 15 residues. Germline values: CDR1 SEHNR, CDR2 FQNEAQ (reference sequence). Participants were placed into cohorts based on the clinical history they reported. It was within 2 weeks before study entry that exposed participants met a COVID-19 case.

The rearrangement joins TRBV7-9 to TRBJ1-3; no firm D call. The TCR was taken from a woman aged 18-35 years who had been exposed to COVID-19. Sequenced sample: PBMCs or T cells enriched from blood (not recorded which). CDR3 residues: CASSPAGAEGNTIYF. The CDR3 DNA reads TGTGCCAGCAGCCCTGCCGGAGCGGAAGGAAACACCATATATTTT. The whole variable domain, filled in from reference TRBV7-9 and TRBJ1-3, reads DTGVSQNPRHKITKRGQNVTFRCDPISEHNRLYWYRQTLGQGPEFLTYFQNEAQLEKSRLLSDRFSAERPKGSFSTLEIQRTEQGDSAMYLCASSPAGAEGNTIYFGEGSWLTVV.